A single TCR beta chain is shown here with its context. Its antigen is not known. The sample belongs to a study of T-cell memory formation after mild COVID-19. Study background: Each donor largely had its own TCR clusters.

After removal of 2 bases from V and 9 bases from J, the junction contained 4 bases not matched to a gene. CDR1 is MRHNA, CDR2 SNTAGT, per germline. The CDR3 runs 15 residues. TCRdb processed the 5' RACE reads anew with MiXCR; each CDR3 protein has one entry. The sample holds 350,000 or so distinct CDR3 sequences, 13% seen once. Points from the study as a whole: CD4+ contracting clones lay mainly in CM and EM, CD8+ ones in EMRA. The finding that pre-infection memory included some responding clones suggested that cross-reactive memory joined.

The specimen sequenced was PBMCs or a T cell subset sorted from them (not recorded which). The rearrangement joins TRBV6-4 to TRBJ2-1; 13 positions match TRBD2. This receptor was taken from a man aged 18 to 29 who had mild COVID-19 (a few samples of this study predate the infection). Cell type and time point are not known. The CDR3 DNA reads TGTGCCAGCAGTGACCGACTAGCGGGGGGTGTTGAGCAGTTCTTC. Residues: CASSDRLAGGVEQFF.